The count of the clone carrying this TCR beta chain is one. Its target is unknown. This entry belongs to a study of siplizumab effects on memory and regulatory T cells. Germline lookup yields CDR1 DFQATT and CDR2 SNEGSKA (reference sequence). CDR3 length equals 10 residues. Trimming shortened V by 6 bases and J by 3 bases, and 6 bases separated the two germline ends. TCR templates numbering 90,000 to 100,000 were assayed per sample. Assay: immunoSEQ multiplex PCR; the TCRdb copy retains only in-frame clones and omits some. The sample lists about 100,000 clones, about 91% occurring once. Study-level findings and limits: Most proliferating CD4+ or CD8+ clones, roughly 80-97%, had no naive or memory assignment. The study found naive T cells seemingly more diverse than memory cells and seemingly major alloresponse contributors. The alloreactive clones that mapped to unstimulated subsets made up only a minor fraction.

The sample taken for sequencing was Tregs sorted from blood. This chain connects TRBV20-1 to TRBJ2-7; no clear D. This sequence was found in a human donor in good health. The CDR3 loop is CSALLYEQYF. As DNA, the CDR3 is TGCAGTGCGCTCCTCTACGAGCAGTACTTC.